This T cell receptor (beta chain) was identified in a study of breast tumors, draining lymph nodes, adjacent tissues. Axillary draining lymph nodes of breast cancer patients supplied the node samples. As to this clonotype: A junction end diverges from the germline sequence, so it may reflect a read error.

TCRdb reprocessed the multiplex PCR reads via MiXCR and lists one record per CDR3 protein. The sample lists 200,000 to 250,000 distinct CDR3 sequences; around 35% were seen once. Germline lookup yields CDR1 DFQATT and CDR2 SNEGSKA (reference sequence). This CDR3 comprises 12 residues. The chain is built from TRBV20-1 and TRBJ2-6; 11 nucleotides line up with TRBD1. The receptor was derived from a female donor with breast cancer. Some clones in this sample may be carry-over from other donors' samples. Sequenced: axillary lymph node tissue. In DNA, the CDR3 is TGCGGGGCCGGACAGGGGGCTAACGTCCTGACTTTC. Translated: CGAGQGANVLTF.